The following is a T cell receptor beta chain sequence with its context. The antigen is unknown. The entry originates in a study of persistence of HIV-infected CD4 T cells. Study-level points and caveats: CMV- and Gag-responding cells had lower TCRbeta richness than CD3/CD28-responding cells.

The immunoSEQ assay was version 4, run in survey mode. Genomic DNA was diluted to roughly 9.4 ng/uL, up to roughly 1 ug per sample. Sequencing used immunoSEQ multiplex PCR; TCRdb keeps in-frame clones, though not all of them. The repertoire consists of about 51,000 clones, with about 87% occurring once and the leading ten covering about 3.5%. The CDR3 covers 15 residues. CDR1 and CDR2 from the germline V gene are MNHNS and SASEGT. V lost 2 bases, J lost 6 bases, and 14 bases lay in between. Cells were stimulated nonspecifically with anti-CD3/anti-CD28 magnetic beads. Responding CD4+ T cells were sorted by upregulation of both CD40 ligand and CD69. Undetectable plasma HIV-1 RNA below 50 copies/mL lasted at least 4 years.

The sequenced sample was CD4+ T cells sorted from PBMCs after roughly 18-hour stimulation, obtained from a patient who received antiretroviral therapy. The rearrangement uses TRBV6-1 and TRBJ1-5, with D perhaps TRBD1 (5 bases). The TCR was taken from an adult woman with HIV who was CMV-seropositive. This CDR3 is CASSENWGSVQPQHF. The CDR3, as DNA: TGTGCCAGCAGTGAAAATTGGGGGTCAGTTCAGCCCCAGCATTTT.